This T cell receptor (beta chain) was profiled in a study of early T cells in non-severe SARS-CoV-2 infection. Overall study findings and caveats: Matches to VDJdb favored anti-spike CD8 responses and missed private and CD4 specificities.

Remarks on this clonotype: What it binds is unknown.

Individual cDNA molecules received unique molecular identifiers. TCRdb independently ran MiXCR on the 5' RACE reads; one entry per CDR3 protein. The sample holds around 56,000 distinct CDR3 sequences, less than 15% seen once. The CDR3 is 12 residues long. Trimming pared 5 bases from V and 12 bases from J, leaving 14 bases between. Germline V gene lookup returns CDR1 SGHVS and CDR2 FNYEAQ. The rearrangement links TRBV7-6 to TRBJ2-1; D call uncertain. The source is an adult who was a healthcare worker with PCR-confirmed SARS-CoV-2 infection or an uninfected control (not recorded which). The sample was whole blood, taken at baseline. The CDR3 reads CASSPKPDSQFF. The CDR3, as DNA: TGTGCCAGCAGCCCCAAACCGGATTCGCAGTTCTTC.